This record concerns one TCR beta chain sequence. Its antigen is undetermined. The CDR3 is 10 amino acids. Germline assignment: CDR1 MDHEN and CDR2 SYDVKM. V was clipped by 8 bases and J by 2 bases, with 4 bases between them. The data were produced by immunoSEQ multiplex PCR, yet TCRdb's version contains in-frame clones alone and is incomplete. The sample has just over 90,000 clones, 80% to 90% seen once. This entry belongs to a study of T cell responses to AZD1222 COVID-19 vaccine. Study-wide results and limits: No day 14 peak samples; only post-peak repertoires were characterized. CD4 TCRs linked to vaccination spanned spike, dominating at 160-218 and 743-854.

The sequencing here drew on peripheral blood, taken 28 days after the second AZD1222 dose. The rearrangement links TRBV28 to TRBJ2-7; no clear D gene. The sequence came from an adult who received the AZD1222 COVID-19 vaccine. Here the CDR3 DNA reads TGTGCCAGCGGACCCTACGAGCAGTACTTC. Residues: CASGPYEQYF. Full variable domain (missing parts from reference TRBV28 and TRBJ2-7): DVKVTQSSRYLVKRTGEKVFLECVQDMDHENMFWYRQDPGLGLRLIYFSYDVKMKEKGDIPEGYSVSREKKERFSLILESASTNQTSMYLCASGPYEQYFGPGTRLTVT.